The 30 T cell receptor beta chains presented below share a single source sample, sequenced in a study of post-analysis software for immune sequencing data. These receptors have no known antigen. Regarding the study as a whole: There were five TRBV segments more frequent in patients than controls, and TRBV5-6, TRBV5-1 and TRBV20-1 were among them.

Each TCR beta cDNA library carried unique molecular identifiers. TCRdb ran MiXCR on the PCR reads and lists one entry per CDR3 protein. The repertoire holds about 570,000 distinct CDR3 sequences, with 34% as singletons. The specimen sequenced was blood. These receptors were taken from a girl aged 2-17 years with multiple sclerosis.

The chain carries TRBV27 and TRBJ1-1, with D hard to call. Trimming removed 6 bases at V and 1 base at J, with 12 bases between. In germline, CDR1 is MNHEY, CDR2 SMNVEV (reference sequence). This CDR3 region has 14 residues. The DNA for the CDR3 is TGTGCCAGCAGCCCGCAAACAGCGAACACTGAAGCTTTCTTT. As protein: CASSPQTANTEAFF.

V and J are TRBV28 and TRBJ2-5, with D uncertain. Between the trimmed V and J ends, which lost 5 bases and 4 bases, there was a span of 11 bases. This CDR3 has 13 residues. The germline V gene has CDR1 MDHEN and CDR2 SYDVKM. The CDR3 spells CASSDRNSETQYF. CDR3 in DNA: TGTGCCAGCAGTGACCGGAACTCAGAGACCCAGTACTTC.

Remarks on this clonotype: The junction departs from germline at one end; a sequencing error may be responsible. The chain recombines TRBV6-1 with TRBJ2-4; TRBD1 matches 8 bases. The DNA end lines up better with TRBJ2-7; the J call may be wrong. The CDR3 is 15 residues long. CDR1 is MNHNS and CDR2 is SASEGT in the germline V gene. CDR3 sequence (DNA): TGTACCAGCAGTGATTTTGGCAGGGGGCGACCCGAGCAGTACTTC. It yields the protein CTSSDFGRGRPEQYF.

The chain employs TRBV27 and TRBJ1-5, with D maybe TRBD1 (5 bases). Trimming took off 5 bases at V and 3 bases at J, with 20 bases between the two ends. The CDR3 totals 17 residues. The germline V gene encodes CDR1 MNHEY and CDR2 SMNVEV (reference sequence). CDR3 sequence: CASSPRFTGKDNQPQHF. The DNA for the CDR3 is TGTGCCAGCAGTCCCCGGTTTACAGGCAAAGACAATCAGCCCCAGCATTTT.

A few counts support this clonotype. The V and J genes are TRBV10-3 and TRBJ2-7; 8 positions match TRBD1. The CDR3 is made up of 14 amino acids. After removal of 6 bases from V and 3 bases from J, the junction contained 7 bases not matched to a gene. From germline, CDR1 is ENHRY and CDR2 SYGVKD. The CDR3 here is CAIRAGTGVYEQYF. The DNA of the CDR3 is TGTGCCATCAGAGCCGGGACAGGAGTCTACGAGCAGTACTTC.

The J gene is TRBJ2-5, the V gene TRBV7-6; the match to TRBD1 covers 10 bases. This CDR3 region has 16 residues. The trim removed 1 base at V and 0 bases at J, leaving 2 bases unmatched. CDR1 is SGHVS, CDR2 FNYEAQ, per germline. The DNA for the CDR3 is TGTGCCAGCAGCTTAGGGGACAGGGGAGACCAAGAGACCCAGTACTTC. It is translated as CASSLGDRGDQETQYF.

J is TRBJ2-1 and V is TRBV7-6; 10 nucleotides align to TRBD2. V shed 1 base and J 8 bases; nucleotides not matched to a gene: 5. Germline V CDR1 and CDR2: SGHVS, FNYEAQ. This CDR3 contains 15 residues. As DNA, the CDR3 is TGTGCCAGCAGCTTAGAAGCGGGGGGGCGGTATGAGCAGTTCTTC. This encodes CASSLEAGGRYEQFF.

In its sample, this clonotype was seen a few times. The CDR3 is CASSRTEESPQHF. The CDR3 DNA sequence: TGTGCCAGCAGTCGGACGGAGGAATCGCCCCAGCATTTT. The chain is built from TRBV6-1 and TRBJ1-5; no firm D call. This CDR3 region has 13 residues. Per the germline V gene, CDR1 is MNHNS and CDR2 is SASEGT. Between the trimmed V and J ends, which lost 5 bases and 9 bases, there was a span of 14 bases.

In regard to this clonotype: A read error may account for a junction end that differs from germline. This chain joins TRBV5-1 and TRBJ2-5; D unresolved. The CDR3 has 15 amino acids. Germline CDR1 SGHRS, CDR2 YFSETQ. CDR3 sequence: CTSSSNSASSKTQYF. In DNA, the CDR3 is TGCACCAGCAGCTCCAACAGCGCGTCGTCGAAGACCCAGTACTTC.

In DNA form, the CDR3 reads TGTGCCAGCAGGAACAGGACCAATCAGCCCCAGCATTTT. It codes for CASRNRTNQPQHF. The chain is built from TRBV6-1 and TRBJ1-5, with a possible D match to TRBD1 (5 bases). Trimming removed 6 bases at V and 3 bases at J, with 9 bases between. Looked up from germline, CDR1 is MNHNS and CDR2 is SASEGT. This CDR3 region has 13 residues.

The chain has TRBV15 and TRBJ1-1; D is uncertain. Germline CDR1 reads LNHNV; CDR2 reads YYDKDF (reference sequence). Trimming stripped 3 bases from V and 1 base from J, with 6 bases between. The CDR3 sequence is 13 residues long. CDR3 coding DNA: TGTGCCACCAGCAGTTGGGGGAACACTGAAGCTTTCTTT. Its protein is CATSSWGNTEAFF.

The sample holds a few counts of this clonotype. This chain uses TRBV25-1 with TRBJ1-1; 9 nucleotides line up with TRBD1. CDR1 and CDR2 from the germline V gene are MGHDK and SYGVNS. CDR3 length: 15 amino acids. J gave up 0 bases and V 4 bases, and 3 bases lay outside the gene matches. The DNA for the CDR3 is TGTGCCAGCAGTGTAGGGGACAGGGTGAACACTGAAGCTTTCTTT. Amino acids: CASSVGDRVNTEAFF.

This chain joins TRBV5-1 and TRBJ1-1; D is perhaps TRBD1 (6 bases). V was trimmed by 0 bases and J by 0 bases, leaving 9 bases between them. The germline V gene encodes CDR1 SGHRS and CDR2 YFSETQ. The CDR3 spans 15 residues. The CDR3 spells CASSLGGGMNTEAFF. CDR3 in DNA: TGCGCCAGCAGCTTGGGTGGGGGCATGAACACTGAAGCTTTCTTT.

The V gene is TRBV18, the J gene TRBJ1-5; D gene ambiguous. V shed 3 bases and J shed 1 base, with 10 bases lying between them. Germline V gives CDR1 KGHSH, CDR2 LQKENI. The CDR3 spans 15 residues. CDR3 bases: TGTGCCAGCTCACCTACTATAGGGAGCAATCAGCCCCAGCATTTT. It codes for CASSPTIGSNQPQHF.

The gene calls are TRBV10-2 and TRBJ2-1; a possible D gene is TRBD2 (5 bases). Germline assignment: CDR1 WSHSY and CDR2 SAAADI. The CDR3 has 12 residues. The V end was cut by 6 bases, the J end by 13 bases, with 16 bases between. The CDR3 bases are TGCGCCAGCAGGGACTTCCAAGAGACCCAGTTCTTC. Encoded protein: CASRDFQETQFF.

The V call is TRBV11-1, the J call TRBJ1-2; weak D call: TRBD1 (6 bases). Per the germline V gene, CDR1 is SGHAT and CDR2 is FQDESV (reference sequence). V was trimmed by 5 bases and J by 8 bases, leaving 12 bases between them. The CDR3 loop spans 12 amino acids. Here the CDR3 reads CASSPSGTGYTF. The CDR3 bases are TGTGCCAGCAGCCCATCCGGGACAGGCTACACCTTC.

The CDR3 here is CASGGQGISDTQYF. In DNA, the CDR3 is TGCGCCAGCGGCGGACAGGGCATATCAGATACGCAGTATTTT. This sequence joins TRBV5-1 and TRBJ2-3; 8 nucleotides match TRBD1. The ends lost 7 bases at V and 4 bases at J; junction bases unmatched: 8. Germline V gene lookup returns CDR1 SGHRS and CDR2 YFSETQ. The CDR3 covers 14 residues.

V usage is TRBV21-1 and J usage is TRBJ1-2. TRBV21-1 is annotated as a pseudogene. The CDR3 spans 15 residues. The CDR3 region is CASSKAQVWVCGYTF. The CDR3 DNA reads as TGTGCCAGCAGCAAAGCGCAAGTATGGGTTTGCGGCTACACCTTC.

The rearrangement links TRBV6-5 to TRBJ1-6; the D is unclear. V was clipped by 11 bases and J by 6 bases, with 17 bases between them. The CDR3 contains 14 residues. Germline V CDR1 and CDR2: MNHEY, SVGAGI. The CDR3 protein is CAAGDNSFNSPLHF. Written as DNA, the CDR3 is TGTGCCGCCGGGGATAACAGCTTTAATTCACCCCTCCACTTT.

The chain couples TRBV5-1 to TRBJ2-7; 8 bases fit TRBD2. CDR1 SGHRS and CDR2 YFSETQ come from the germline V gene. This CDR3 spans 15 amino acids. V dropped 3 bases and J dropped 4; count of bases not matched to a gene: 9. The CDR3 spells CASSSRAGAIYEQYF. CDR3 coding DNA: TGCGCCAGCAGCTCGCGAGCGGGGGCCATTTACGAGCAGTACTTC.

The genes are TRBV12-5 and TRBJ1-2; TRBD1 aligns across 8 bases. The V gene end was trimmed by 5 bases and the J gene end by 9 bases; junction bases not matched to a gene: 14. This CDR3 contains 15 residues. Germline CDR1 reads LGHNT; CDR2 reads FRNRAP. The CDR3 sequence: CASGKTGQGRLRYTF. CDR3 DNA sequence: TGTGCTAGTGGTAAGACCGGACAGGGCCGGTTGCGCTACACCTTC.

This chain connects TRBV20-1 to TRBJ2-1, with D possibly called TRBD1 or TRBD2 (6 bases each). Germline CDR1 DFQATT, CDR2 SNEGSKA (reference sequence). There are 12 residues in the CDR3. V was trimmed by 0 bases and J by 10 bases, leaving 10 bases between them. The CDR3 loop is CSAREWGAEQFF. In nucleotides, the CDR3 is TGCAGTGCTAGAGAATGGGGGGCGGAGCAGTTCTTC.

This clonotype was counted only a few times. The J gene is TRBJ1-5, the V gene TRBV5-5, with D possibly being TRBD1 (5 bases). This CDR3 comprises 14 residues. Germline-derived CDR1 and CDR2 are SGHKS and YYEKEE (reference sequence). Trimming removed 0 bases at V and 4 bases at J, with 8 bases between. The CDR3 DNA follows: TGTGCCAGCAGCTTGGGTAGGGGAAATCAGCCCCAGCATTTT. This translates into CASSLGRGNQPQHF.

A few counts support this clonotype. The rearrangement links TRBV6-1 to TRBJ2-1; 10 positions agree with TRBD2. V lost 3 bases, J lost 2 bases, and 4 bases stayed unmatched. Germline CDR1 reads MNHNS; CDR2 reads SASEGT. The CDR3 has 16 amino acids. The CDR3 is CASSEGLAGAYNEQFF. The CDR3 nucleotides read TGTGCCAGCAGTGAGGGTCTAGCGGGGGCCTACAATGAGCAGTTCTTC.

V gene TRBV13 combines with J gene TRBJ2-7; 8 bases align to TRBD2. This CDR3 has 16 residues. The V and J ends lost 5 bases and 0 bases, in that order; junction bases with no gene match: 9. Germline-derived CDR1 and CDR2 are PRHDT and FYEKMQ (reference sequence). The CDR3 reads CASSPGSSGVSYEQYF. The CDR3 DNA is TGTGCCAGCAGCCCCGGTAGTAGCGGGGTCTCCTACGAGCAGTACTTC.

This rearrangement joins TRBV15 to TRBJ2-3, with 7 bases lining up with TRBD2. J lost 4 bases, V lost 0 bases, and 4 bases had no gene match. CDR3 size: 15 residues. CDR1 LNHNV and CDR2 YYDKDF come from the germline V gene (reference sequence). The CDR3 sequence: CATSRDPGRADTQYF. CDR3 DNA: TGTGCCACCAGCAGAGATCCGGGGAGGGCAGATACGCAGTATTTT.

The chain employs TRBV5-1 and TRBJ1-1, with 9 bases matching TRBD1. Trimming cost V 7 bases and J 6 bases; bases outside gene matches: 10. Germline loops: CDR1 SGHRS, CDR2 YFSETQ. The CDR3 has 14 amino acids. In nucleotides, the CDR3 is TGCGCCAGCCGACCGGGACAGGGAGATTCTGAAGCTTTCTTT. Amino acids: CASRPGQGDSEAFF.

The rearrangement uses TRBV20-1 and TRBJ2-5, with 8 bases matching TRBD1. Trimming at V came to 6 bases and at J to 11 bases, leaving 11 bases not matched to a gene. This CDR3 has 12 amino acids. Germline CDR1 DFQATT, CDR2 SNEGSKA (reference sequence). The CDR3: CSARTGSSKQYF. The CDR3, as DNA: TGCAGTGCGAGGACAGGGTCTTCCAAGCAGTACTTC.

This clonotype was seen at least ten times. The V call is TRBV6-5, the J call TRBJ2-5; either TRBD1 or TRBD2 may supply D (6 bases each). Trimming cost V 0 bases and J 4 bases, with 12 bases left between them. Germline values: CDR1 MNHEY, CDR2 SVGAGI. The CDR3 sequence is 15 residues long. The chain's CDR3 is CASSYSGGDRETQYF. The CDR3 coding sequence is TGTGCCAGCAGTTACTCGGGGGGCGACCGAGAGACCCAGTACTTC.

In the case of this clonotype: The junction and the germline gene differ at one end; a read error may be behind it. CDR3 nucleotides: TGTGCCTGCAGCTTAACAGGACCTAACGAGCAGTACTTC. Its translation is CACSLTGPNEQYF. The V call is TRBV7-3, the J call TRBJ2-5, with a weak D call TRBD1 (5 bases). The DNA end favors TRBJ2-7, so the J call may be wrong. The CDR3 runs 13 residues. Germline V gene lookup returns CDR1 SGHTA and CDR2 FQGTGA.